This T cell receptor (beta chain) was profiled in a study of cytomegalovirus exposure and HLA in healthy donors. Study background: It was reported in a later analysis that the same platform had been used for the 120 or so validation repertoires as for the roughly 710 first-cohort repertoires.

This CDR3 contains 16 residues. V lost 3 bases, J lost 4 bases, and 7 bases stayed unmatched. Germline assignment: CDR1 SGHDN and CDR2 FVKESK. Regarding the study as a whole: CMV antigen specificity was confirmed in vitro for three CMV-associated chains. Clusters of TCRs from the first cohort tended to co-occur in the approximately 120 validation repertoires (as a later analysis found). Some public TCRs appeared in many individuals, while most sequences were rare.

Concerning this clone: Its antigen is still unknown.

Sequencing was performed with immunoSEQ multiplex PCR; in TCRdb, only in-frame clones are kept and a portion is missing. The sample records fewer than 60,000 clones, 94% being singletons. The V gene is TRBV14, the J gene TRBJ2-1, with 9 positions matching TRBD2. The clonotype originates from a young woman in good health and CMV-seropositive. Sequencing was done on a sample of PBMCs. CDR3 sequence reads: CASSQGVAGAYNEQFF. The CDR3 DNA sequence: TGTGCCAGCAGCCAGGGGGTAGCGGGAGCATACAATGAGCAGTTCTTC.